The 15 T cell receptor beta chains reported below all come from one sample, sequenced in a study of blood T cell repertoires in COVID-19. Libraries were prepared by immunoSEQ multiplex PCR; TCRdb keeps only in-frame clonotypes and omits some of them. This sample yields about 400,000 clones, of which nearly 90% are seen a single time; over 1.5% belongs to the top ten. Sequences were obtained from PBMCs or T cells enriched from blood (not recorded which). All receptors derive from a woman aged 18-35 years with acute COVID-19.

This clone was seen a handful of times. The chain recombines TRBV9 with TRBJ2-7; 9 bases line up with TRBD2. The V and J ends lost 4 bases and 5 bases, in that order; junction bases with no gene match: 10. The germline V gene has CDR1 SGDLS and CDR2 YYNGEE. The CDR3 extends over 15 amino acids. The CDR3: CASSTDSGSNNEQYF. CDR3 coding DNA: TGTGCCAGCAGCACCGATAGCGGGAGTAACAACGAGCAGTACTTC.

V usage is TRBV12-3 or TRBV12-4 and J usage is TRBJ1-1, with D possibly being TRBD1 (5 bases). With 7 bases removed from V and 4 bases from J, the gap between germline ends came to 10 bases. There are 12 residues in the CDR3. As DNA, the CDR3 is TGTGCCAGCAACACAGGCACCACTGAAGCTTTCTTT. Translated: CASNTGTTEAFF.

V and J are TRBV9 and TRBJ1-2; 8 nucleotides agree with TRBD1. CDR1 and CDR2 from the germline V gene are SGDLS and YYNGEE. V lost 3 bases to trimming and J lost 7 bases; unmatched junction nucleotides: 8. This CDR3 has 14 amino acids. Here the CDR3 reads CASSDRQGQGGYTF. The CDR3 coding sequence is TGTGCCAGCAGCGACCGACAGGGGCAGGGTGGCTACACCTTC.

This chain's CDR3 is CASSGEGTGTEAFF. The CDR3 DNA reads TGTGCCAGCAGTGGAGAGGGGACTGGGACTGAAGCTTTCTTT. The chain recombines TRBV25-1 with TRBJ1-1; D perhaps matches TRBD1 (5 bases). The CDR3 contains 14 residues. CDR1 and CDR2 (germline): MGHDK, SYGVNS. V shed 4 bases and J shed 5 bases, with 14 bases lying between them.

The rearrangement joins TRBV29-1 to TRBJ2-1, with D hard to call. V gave up 7 bases and J gave up 9 bases, with 10 bases separating them. The CDR3 runs to 10 residues. Germline V gives CDR1 SQVTM, CDR2 ANQGSEA. CDR3 region: CSGRSSEQFF. The CDR3 region has the DNA TGCAGCGGTCGGAGTTCTGAGCAGTTCTTC.

This clone was found once. The J gene is TRBJ1-1, the V gene TRBV3-1 (or the pseudogene TRBV3-2); D is undetermined. The CDR3 length is 14 residues. V was shortened by 4 bases and J by 3 bases, with 12 bases between the two germline ends. Germline values: CDR1 LGHDT, CDR2 YNNKEL (reference sequence). The CDR3 sequence is CASSRGRRDTEAFF. CDR3 nucleotide sequence: TGTGCCAGCAGCCGCGGGAGGCGGGACACTGAAGCTTTCTTT.

The V call is TRBV7-9, the J call TRBJ1-6, with 9 bases matching TRBD1. Per germline, CDR1 SEHNR and CDR2 FQNEAQ (reference sequence). Unmatched junction bases numbered 3, after V lost 5 bases and J lost 7 bases. The CDR3 consists of 14 residues. CDR3 bases: TGTGCCAGCAGCGAAACAGGGGGCAATTCACCCCTCCACTTT. Translation gives CASSETGGNSPLHF.

The chain recombines TRBV7-2 with TRBJ2-7; TRBD2 matches at 8 bases. Germline V lookup: CDR1 SGHTA, CDR2 FQGNSA. CDR3 length: 15 amino acids. V gave up 4 bases and J gave up 5 bases; unmatched junction bases: 10. The CDR3 here is CASSSEPSGWDEQYF. The CDR3 DNA reads as TGTGCCAGCAGCTCCGAACCTAGCGGGTGGGACGAGCAGTACTTC.

This chain connects TRBV19 to TRBJ1-1; tentative D call: TRBD1 (5 bases). The V end was cut by 3 bases, the J end by 3 bases, with 20 bases between. Germline V gene data show CDR1 as LNHDA and CDR2 as SQIVND (reference sequence). The CDR3 has 17 amino acids. This CDR3 reads CASSIGLSYRGDTEAFF. In nucleotides, the CDR3 is TGTGCCAGTAGTATTGGATTGTCGTATCGGGGGGACACTGAAGCTTTCTTT.

In this sample, this clone turned up a few times. This chain connects TRBV9 to TRBJ2-1; perhaps TRBD1 as D (6 bases). V dropped 3 bases and J dropped 4 bases, with 20 bases sitting between them. CDR1 SGDLS and CDR2 YYNGEE come from the germline V gene. This CDR3 spans 17 amino acids. DNA of the CDR3: TGTGCCAGCAGCGCCAGACCACCCGGACAGCTTTACAATGAGCAGTTCTTC. Protein: CASSARPPGQLYNEQFF.

The V and J genes are TRBV5-4 and TRBJ2-5; 10 positions match TRBD2. Germline V gives CDR1 SGHNT, CDR2 YYREEE (reference sequence). Trimming cost V 4 bases and J 5 bases; bases outside gene matches: 5. This CDR3 contains 14 residues. The CDR3 is CASSPLAGEETQYF. As DNA, the CDR3 is TGTGCCAGCAGCCCCCTAGCGGGGGAGGAGACCCAGTACTTC.

This clone came up many times. V and J are TRBV2 and TRBJ1-6, with 7 bases identical to TRBD1. After removal of 5 bases from V and 6 bases from J, the junction contained 4 bases not matched to a gene. Per germline, CDR1 SNHLY and CDR2 FYNNEI. There are 14 residues in the CDR3. This CDR3 reads CASSTRDSNSPLHF. The DNA for the CDR3 is TGTGCCAGCAGTACCCGGGACAGTAATTCACCCCTCCACTTT.

The table lists this clone with a count of one. V and J are TRBV9 and TRBJ2-7; D is possibly TRBD1 (5 bases). Germline loops: CDR1 SGDLS, CDR2 YYNGEE. This CDR3 spans 14 amino acids. Trimming pared 2 bases from V and 0 bases from J, leaving 9 bases between. The CDR3, as DNA: TGTGCCAGCAGCGTGGGGCCAACCTCCTACGAGCAGTACTTC. This sequence encodes CASSVGPTSYEQYF. The full variable domain, its missing parts supplied by reference TRBV9 and TRBJ2-7, is DSGVTQTPKHLITATGQRVTLRCSPRSGDLSVYWYQQSLDQGLQFLIQYYNGEERAKGNILERFSAQQFPDLHSELNLSSLELGDSALYFCASSVGPTSYEQYFGPGTRLTVT.

This chain connects TRBV4-3 to TRBJ2-1, with 12 bases that match TRBD2. The CDR3 runs to 19 residues. In germline, CDR1 is LGHNA, CDR2 YSLEER. With V trimmed by 0 bases and J by 2 bases, 8 bases remained unmatched. The DNA of the CDR3 is TGCGCCAGCAGCCAAGAGGGACTAGCGGGTAGTTTGGCCTACAATGAGCAGTTCTTC. Translated, it gives CASSQEGLAGSLAYNEQFF.

The chain couples TRBV7-2 to TRBJ2-2; 10 bases fit TRBD2. V dropped 1 base and J dropped 6; count of bases not matched to a gene: 5. This CDR3 comprises 16 residues. CDR1 SGHTA and CDR2 FQGNSA come from the germline V gene. The CDR3 here is CASSLDPSGGAGELFF. As DNA, the CDR3 is TGTGCCAGCAGCTTAGATCCTAGCGGGGGTGCCGGGGAGCTGTTTTTT.